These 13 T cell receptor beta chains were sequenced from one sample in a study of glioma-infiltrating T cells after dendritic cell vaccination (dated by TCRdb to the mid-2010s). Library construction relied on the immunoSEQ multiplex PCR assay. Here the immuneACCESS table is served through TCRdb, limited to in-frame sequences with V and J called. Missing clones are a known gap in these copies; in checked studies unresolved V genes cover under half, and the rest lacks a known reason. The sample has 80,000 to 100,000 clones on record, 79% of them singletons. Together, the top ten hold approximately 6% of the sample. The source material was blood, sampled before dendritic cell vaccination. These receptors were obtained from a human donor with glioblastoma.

This CDR3 reads CAWSGGHYEQYF. The CDR3 nucleotides read TGTGCCTGGAGTGGGGGCCACTACGAGCAGTACTTC. The J gene is TRBJ2-7, the V gene TRBV30; D possibly corresponds to TRBD1 (5 bases). Trimming cost V 1 base and J 3 bases, with 7 bases left between them. The CDR3 spans 12 residues. Germline-derived CDR1 and CDR2 are GTSNPN and SVGIG (reference sequence).

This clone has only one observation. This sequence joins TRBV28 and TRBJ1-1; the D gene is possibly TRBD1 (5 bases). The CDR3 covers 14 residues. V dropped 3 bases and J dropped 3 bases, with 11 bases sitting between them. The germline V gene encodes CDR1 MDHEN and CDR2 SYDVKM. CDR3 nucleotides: TGTGCCAGCAGTTTGGGGGGGTTGTACACTGAAGCTTTCTTT. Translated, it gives CASSLGGLYTEAFF. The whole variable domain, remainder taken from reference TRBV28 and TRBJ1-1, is DVKVTQSSRYLVKRTGEKVFLECVQDMDHENMFWYRQDPGLGLRLIYFSYDVKMKEKGDIPEGYSVSREKKERFSLILESASTNQTSMYLCASSLGGLYTEAFFGQGTRLTVV.

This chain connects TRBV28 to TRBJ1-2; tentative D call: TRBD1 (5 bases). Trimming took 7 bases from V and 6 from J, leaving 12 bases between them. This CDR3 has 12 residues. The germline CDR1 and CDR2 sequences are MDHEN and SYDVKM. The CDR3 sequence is CASNTGLHGYTF. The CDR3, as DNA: TGTGCCAGCAACACAGGCCTTCATGGCTACACCTTC.

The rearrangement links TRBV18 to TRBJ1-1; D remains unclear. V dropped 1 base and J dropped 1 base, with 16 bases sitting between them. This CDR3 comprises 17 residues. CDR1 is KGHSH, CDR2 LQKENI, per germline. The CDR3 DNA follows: TGTGCCAGCTCACCACTGACTATCGGGGAGTCGAACACTGAAGCTTTCTTT. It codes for CASSPLTIGESNTEAFF.

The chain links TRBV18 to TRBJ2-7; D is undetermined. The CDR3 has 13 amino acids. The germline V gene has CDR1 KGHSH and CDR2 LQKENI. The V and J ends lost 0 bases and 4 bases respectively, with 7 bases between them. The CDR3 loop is CASSPPFLYEQYF. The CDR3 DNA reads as TGTGCCAGCTCACCACCGTTCCTTTACGAGCAGTACTTC.

DNA for the CDR3: TGTGCCTGGAGACCGACGGGAGCATGGGGGGAGCAGTACTTC. This sequence encodes CAWRPTGAWGEQYF. The genes are TRBV30 and TRBJ2-7; the D gene is possibly TRBD2 (6 bases). This CDR3 region has 14 residues. Germline CDR1 and CDR2: GTSNPN and SVGIG (reference sequence). The germline V and J ends were trimmed by 3 bases and 7 bases, with 19 bases remaining between them.

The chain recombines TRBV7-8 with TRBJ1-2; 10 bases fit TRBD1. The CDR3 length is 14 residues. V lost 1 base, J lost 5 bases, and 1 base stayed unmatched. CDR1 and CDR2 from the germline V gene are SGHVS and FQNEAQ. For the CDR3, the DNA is TGTGCCAGCAGCTTAGAGGGACAGGGGTATGGCTACACCTTC. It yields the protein CASSLEGQGYGYTF.

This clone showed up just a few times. CDR3 loop: CASGREISYNEQFF. CDR3 sequence (DNA): TGTGCCAGCGGGCGGGAGATCTCCTACAATGAGCAGTTCTTC. V usage is TRBV2 and J usage is TRBJ2-1, with 7 bases that match TRBD2. Germline assignment: CDR1 SNHLY and CDR2 FYNNEI. The CDR3 extends over 14 amino acids. Trimming removed 8 bases from V and 0 bases from J; junction bases left unmatched: 4.

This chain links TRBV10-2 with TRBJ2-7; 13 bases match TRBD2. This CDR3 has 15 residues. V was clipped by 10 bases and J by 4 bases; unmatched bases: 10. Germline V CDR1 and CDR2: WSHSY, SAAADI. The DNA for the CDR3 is TGCGCCACCTTCAATGGACTAGCGGGAGTGTACGAGCAGTACTTC. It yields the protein CATFNGLAGVYEQYF.

The CDR3 here is CASSGPNTGELFF. CDR3 DNA sequence: TGTGCCAGCAGTGGTCCAAACACCGGGGAGCTGTTTTTT. The rearrangement joins TRBV2 to TRBJ2-2; the D is unclear. Per the germline V gene, CDR1 is SNHLY and CDR2 is FYNNEI. Trimming removed 4 bases from V and 2 bases from J, with 5 bases in between. CDR3 length equals 13 residues.

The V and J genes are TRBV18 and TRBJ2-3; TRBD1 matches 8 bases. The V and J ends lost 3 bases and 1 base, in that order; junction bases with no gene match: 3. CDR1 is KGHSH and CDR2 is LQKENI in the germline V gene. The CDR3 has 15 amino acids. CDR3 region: CASSPGTGRTDTQYF. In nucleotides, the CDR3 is TGTGCCAGCTCACCCGGGACAGGCCGCACAGATACGCAGTATTTT.

CDR3 bases: TGTGCCAGCAGCGTAGATGTTCGGCCAGAAACCCCAGGGTACCATCCGTTCTTC. Protein: CASSVDVRPETPGYHPFF. The V gene is TRBV9, the J gene TRBJ2-1, with D tentatively TRBD1 (5 bases). Trimming pared 0 bases from V and 15 bases from J, leaving 31 bases between. The CDR3 is 18 residues long. Germline values: CDR1 SGDLS, CDR2 YYNGEE.

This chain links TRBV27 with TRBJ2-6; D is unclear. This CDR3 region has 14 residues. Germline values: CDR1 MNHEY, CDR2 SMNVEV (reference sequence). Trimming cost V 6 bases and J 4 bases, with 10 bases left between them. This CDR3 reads CASSLGRGANVLTF. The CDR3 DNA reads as TGTGCCAGCAGCCTAGGCCGCGGGGCCAACGTCCTGACTTTC.